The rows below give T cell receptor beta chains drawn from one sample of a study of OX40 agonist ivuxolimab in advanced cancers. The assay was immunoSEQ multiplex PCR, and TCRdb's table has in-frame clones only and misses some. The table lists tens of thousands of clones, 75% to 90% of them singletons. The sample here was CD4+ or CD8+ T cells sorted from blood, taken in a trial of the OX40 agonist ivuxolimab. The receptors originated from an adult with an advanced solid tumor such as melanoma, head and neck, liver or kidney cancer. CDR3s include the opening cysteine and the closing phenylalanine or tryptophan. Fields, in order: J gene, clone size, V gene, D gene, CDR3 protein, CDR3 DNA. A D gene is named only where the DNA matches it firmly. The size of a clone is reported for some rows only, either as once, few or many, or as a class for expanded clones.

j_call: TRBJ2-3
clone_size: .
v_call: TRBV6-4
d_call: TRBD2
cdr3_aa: CASSDRGLAGGSTDTQYF
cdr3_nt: TGTGCCAGCAGTGACCGGGGACTAGCGGGAGGGAGCACAGATACGCAGTATTTT

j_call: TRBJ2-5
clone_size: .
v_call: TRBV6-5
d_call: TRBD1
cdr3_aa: CASSRQGSETQYF
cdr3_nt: TGTGCCAGCAGCCGACAGGGGTCCGAGACCCAGTACTTC

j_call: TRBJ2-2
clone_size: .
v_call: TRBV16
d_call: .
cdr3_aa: CASSPPGTSNTGELFF
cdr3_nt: TGTGCCAGCAGCCCGCCCGGGACAAGTAACACCGGGGAGCTGTTTTTT

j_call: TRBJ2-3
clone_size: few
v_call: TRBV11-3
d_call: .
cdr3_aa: CASSRQSTDTQYF
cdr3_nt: TGTGCCAGCAGCCGACAGAGCACAGATACGCAGTATTTT

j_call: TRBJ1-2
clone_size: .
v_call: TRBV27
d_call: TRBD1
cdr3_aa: CASTLPQGIGYGYTF
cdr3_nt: TGTGCCAGCACCCTCCCACAGGGGATCGGCTATGGCTACACCTTC

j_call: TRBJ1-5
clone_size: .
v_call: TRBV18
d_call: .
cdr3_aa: CASSGGTGISQPQHF
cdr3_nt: TGTGCCAGCTCAGGGGGAACAGGGATCAGTCAGCCCCAGCATTTT

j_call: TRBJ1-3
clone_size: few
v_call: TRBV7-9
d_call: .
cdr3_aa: CASSQDSTGNTIYF
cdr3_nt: TGTGCCAGCAGCCAAGACAGTACTGGAAACACCATATATTTT

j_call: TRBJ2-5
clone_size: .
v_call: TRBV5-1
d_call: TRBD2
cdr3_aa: CASSSSGEETQYF
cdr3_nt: TGCGCCAGCAGCTCAAGCGGGGAAGAGACCCAGTACTTC

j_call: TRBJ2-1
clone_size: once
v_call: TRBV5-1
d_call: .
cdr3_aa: CASSFQGRGEDEQFF
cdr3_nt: TGCGCCAGCAGCTTTCAGGGCCGAGGGGAAGATGAGCAGTTCTTC

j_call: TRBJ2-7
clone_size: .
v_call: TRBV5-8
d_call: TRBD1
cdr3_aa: CASSRMTGGWSEQYF
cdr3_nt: TGTGCCAGCAGCCGTATGACAGGGGGGTGGTCCGAGCAGTACTTC

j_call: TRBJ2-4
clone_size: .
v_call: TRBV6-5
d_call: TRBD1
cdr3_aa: CASSSHRGKNIQYF
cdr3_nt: TGTGCCAGCAGTTCCCACAGGGGGAAAAACATTCAGTACTTC

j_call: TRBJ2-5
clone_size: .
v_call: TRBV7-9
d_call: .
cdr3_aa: CASSLGTAQETQYF
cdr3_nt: TGTGCCAGCAGCTTAGGGACAGCTCAAGAGACCCAGTACTTC

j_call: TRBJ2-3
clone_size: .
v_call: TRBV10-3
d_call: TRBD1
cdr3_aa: CAISEPGGSTDTQYF
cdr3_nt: TGTGCCATCAGTGAACCAGGGGGCTCGACAGATACGCAGTATTTT

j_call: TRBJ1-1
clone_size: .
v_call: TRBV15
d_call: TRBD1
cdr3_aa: CATSSEPGTGVWNTEAFF
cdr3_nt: TGTGCCACCAGCAGTGAACCCGGGACAGGGGTCTGGAACACTGAAGCTTTCTTT

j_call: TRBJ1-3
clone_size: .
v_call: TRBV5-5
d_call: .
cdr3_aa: CASSLGGSGNTIYF
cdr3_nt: TGTGCCAGCAGCTTGGGGGGTTCTGGAAACACCATATATTTT

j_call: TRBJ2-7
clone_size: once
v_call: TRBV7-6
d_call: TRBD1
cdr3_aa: CASSLGTGGVQYF
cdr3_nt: TGTGCCAGCAGCTTAGGGACAGGGGGCGTGCAGTACTTC

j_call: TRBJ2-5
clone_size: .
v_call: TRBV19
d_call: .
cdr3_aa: CASSAQGAPQETQYF
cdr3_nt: TGTGCCAGTAGTGCCCAAGGCGCGCCCCAAGAGACCCAGTACTTC

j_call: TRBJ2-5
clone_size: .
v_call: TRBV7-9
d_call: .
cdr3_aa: CASSLGSGYETQYF
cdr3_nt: TGTGCCAGCAGCTTAGGGAGCGGATATGAGACCCAGTACTTC

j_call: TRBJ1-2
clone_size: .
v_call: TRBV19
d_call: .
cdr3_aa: CASSPQVNYGYTF
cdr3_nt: TGTGCCAGTAGTCCACAGGTTAACTATGGCTACACCTTC

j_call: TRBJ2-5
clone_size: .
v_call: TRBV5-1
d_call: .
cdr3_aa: CASSLGAMGLVSETQYF
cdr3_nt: TGCGCCAGCAGCTTGGGGGCCATGGGATTAGTTAGCGAGACCCAGTACTTC

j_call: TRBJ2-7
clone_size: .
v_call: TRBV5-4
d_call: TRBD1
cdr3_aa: CASSSGQGPQNEQYF
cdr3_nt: TGTGCCAGCAGCTCGGGACAGGGACCCCAGAACGAGCAGTACTTC

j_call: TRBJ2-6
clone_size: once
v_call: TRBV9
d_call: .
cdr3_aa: CASTQLASGANVLTF
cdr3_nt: TGTGCCAGCACCCAATTGGCGTCTGGGGCCAACGTCCTGACTTTC

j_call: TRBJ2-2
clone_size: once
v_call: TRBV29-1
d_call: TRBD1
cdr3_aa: CSARQGAAGELFF
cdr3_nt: TGCAGCGCTAGACAGGGGGCGGCCGGGGAGCTGTTTTTT

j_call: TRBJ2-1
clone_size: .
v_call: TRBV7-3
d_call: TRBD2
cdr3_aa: CASSSAATGGEQFF
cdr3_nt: TGTGCCAGCAGCTCCGCCGCGACGGGAGGAGAGCAGTTCTTC

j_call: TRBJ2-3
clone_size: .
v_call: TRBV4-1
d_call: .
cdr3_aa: CASSQEPNGGDTDTQYF
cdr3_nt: TGCGCCAGCAGCCAAGAACCCAATGGGGGTGACACAGATACGCAGTATTTT

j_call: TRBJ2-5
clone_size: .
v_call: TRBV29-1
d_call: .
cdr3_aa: CSVDWGETQYF
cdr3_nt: TGCAGCGTTGACTGGGGGGAGACCCAGTACTTC

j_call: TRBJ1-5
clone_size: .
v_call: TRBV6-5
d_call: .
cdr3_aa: CACRKGGSNQPQHF
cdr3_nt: TGTGCCTGTAGGAAGGGTGGCAGCAATCAGCCCCAGCATTTT

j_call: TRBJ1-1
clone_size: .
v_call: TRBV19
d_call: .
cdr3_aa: CASSALRTAVAEAFF
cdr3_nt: TGTGCCAGTAGTGCTCTCCGGACGGCTGTCGCTGAAGCTTTCTTT

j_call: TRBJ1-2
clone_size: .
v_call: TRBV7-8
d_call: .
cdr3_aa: CASSFPDSSYTF
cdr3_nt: TGTGCCAGCAGCTTTCCGGACAGTAGCTACACCTTC

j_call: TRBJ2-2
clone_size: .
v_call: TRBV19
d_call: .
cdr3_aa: CASSPTRGAETGELFF
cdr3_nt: TGTGCCAGTAGTCCCACCCGGGGGGCGGAAACCGGGGAGCTGTTTTTT

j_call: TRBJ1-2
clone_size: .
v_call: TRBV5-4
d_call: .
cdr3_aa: CASSSSIGGSVGNYGYTF
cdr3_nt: TGTGCCAGCAGCTCCTCCATCGGGGGGAGTGTTGGTAACTATGGCTACACCTTC

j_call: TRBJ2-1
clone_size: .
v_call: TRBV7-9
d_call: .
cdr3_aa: CASSPTSRDEQFF
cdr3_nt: TGTGCCAGCAGTCCGACGTCTAGGGATGAGCAGTTCTTC

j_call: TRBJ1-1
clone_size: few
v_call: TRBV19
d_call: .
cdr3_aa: CASSMGGVLRTEAFF
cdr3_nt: TGTGCCAGTAGTATGGGCGGGGTTCTTCGCACTGAAGCTTTCTTT

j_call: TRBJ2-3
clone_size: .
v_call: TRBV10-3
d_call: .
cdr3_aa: CAISESKGGTDTQYF
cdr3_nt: TGTGCCATCAGTGAGTCGAAGGGGGGCACAGATACGCAGTATTTT

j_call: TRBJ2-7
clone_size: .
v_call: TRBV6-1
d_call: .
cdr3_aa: CASRFWVADSYEQYF
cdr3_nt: TGTGCCAGCAGGTTTTGGGTAGCGGACTCCTACGAGCAGTACTTC

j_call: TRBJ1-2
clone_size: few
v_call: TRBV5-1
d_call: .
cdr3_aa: CASSFGQAIGYTF
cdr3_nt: TGCGCCAGCAGCTTCGGGCAGGCAATAGGCTACACCTTC

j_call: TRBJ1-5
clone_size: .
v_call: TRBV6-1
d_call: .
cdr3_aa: CASSEKTVNQPQHF
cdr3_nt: TGTGCCAGCAGTGAAAAAACAGTTAATCAGCCCCAGCATTTT

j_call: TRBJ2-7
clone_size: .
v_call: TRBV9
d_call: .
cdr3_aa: CASSTHAGQPYEQYF
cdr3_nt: TGTGCCAGCAGCACTCACGCGGGACAGCCTTACGAGCAGTACTTC

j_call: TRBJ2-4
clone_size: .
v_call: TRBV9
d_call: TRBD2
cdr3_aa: CASSKVAGSSIQYF
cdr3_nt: TGTGCCAGCAGTAAAGTAGCGGGATCTTCCATTCAGTACTTC

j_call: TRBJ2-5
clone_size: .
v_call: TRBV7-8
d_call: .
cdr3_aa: CASSLSFETQYF
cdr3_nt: TGTGCCAGCAGCTTAAGTTTCGAGACCCAGTACTTC

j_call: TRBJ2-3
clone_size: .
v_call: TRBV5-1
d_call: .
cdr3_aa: CASSLGNRGTDTQYF
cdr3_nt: TGCGCCAGCAGCCTGGGTAACAGGGGCACAGATACGCAGTATTTT

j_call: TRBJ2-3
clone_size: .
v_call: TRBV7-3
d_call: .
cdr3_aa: CASSLAYTDTQYF
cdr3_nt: TGTGCCAGCAGCTTAGCGTATACAGATACGCAGTATTTT

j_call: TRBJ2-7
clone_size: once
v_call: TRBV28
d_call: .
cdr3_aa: CASSLNRYEQYF
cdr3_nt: TGTGCCAGCAGTCTGAACCGCTACGAGCAGTACTTC

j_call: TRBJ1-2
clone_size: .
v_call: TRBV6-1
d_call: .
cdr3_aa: CASSAQTEGGYTF
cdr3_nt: TGTGCCAGCAGTGCCCAAACAGAGGGAGGCTACACCTTC